What follows are 4 T cell receptor beta chains derived from one specimen sequenced in a study of blood T cell repertoires in COVID-19. The table came from immunoSEQ multiplex PCR; TCRdb's copy has only in-frame clones and leaves some out. The top ten clones hold about 6.4% of a sample with roughly 170,000 clones, approximately 84% of them seen once. Source material: peripheral blood. Receptor source: a human donor in a cohort sampled during active COVID-19.

The chain uses TRBV7-9 and TRBJ2-3; TRBD1 aligns across 8 bases. Germline CDR1 is SEHNR and CDR2 is FQNEAQ (reference sequence). The CDR3 length is 19 residues. J gave up 3 bases and V 0 bases, and 14 bases lay outside the gene matches. The CDR3 reads CASSLARTGQGAWTDTQYF. For the CDR3, the DNA is TGTGCCAGCAGCTTAGCCCGTACAGGGCAGGGGGCATGGACAGATACGCAGTATTTT.

This clone showed up just a few times. The chain combines TRBV5-4 with TRBJ1-2, with D possibly TRBD1 on 5 matching bases. Trimming removed 0 bases at V and 2 bases at J, with 14 bases between. The length of the CDR3 is 16 residues. Germline values: CDR1 SGHNT, CDR2 YYREEE (reference sequence). CDR3: CASSLDQGRGNYGYTF. In DNA form, the CDR3 reads TGTGCCAGCAGCTTGGATCAGGGTAGGGGAAACTATGGCTACACCTTC.

The gene calls are TRBV5-1 and TRBJ1-1; D remains ambiguous. Between the trimmed V and J ends, which lost 0 bases and 3 bases, there was a span of 9 bases. The CDR3 has 14 amino acids. Germline lookup yields CDR1 SGHRS and CDR2 YFSETQ. CDR3 loop: CASSLGGSHTEAFF. Written as DNA, the CDR3 is TGCGCCAGCAGCTTGGGAGGATCGCACACTGAAGCTTTCTTT. Drawing the rest from reference TRBV5-1 and TRBJ1-1, the complete variable domain is KAGVTQTPRYLIKTRGQQVTLSCSPISGHRSVSWYQQTPGQGLQFLFEYFSETQRNKGNFPGRFSGRQFSNSRSEMNVSTLELGDSALYLCASSLGGSHTEAFFGQGTRLTVV.

The rearrangement links TRBV7-8 to TRBJ1-4; possibly TRBD1 for D (6 bases). CDR1 and CDR2 from the germline V gene are SGHVS and FQNEAQ. The CDR3 is 15 residues long. Between the trimmed V and J ends, which lost 1 base and 5 bases, there was a span of 11 bases. CDR3 residues: CASSLVRGANEKLFF. CDR3 in DNA: TGTGCCAGCAGCTTAGTCCGGGGGGCGAATGAAAAACTGTTTTTT.